A single sample gave rise to the 20 T cell receptor beta chains below, sequenced in a study of beta chain features in type 1 diabetes. Study-wide results and caveats: Among patients with Type 1 diabetes, TCRB CDR3s were moderately but significantly shorter in every one of the four CD4+ subsets.

No antigens are known for them. Expressed TCRB transcripts were sequenced because the isolated RNA had all been reverse transcribed beforehand. The assay was immunoSEQ multiplex PCR, and TCRdb's table has in-frame clones only and misses some. The sample yields hundreds of thousands of clones, about an eighth seen once. Sequenced sample: naive CD4+ T cells from blood. Receptors were obtained from a man aged 18 to 30 with type 1 diabetes.

This chain links TRBV30 with TRBJ1-1; D is unresolved. CDR3 length: 11 residues. V shed 2 bases and J shed 5 bases, with 6 bases lying between them. The germline CDR1 and CDR2 sequences are GTSNPN and SVGIG (reference sequence). The CDR3 is CAWSWDTEAFF. CDR3 in DNA: TGTGCCTGGAGTTGGGATACTGAAGCTTTCTTT.

In this sample, this clone turned up a few times. The chain uses TRBV2 and TRBJ1-2, with 8 nucleotides matching TRBD1. V trimming: 2 bases; J trimming: 6 bases; junction bases outside the gene matches: 8. Germline lookup yields CDR1 SNHLY and CDR2 FYNNEI. This CDR3 has 15 residues. CDR3 region: CASSETPGQGDGYTF. The CDR3 DNA is TGTGCCAGCAGTGAAACCCCCGGACAGGGAGATGGCTACACCTTC.

The chain combines TRBV29-1 with TRBJ1-5, with D tentatively TRBD1 (5 bases). V was cut by 5 bases and J by 6 bases, with 14 bases left in between. The CDR3 has 13 amino acids. Germline CDR1 SQVTM, CDR2 ANQGSEA. The CDR3 loop reads CSVRRGQGQPQHF. The CDR3 region has the DNA TGCAGCGTTCGAAGGGGTCAGGGTCAGCCCCAGCATTTT.

This chain uses TRBV11-3 with TRBJ1-2; no definite D call. The germline gives CDR1 SGHNT, CDR2 YENEEA. The CDR3 has 12 residues. Trimming cost V 0 bases and J 6 bases, with 5 bases left between them. The CDR3 DNA reads TGTGCCAGCAGCTTAGAGCCGAATGGCTACACCTTC. Translation gives CASSLEPNGYTF. The variable domain in full, completed from reference TRBV11-3 and TRBJ1-2, reads EAGVVQSPRYKIIEKKQPVAFWCNPISGHNTLYWYLQNLGQGPELLIRYENEEAVDDSQLPKDRFSAERLKGVDSTLKIQPAELGDSAVYLCASSLEPNGYTFGSGTRLTVV.

This rearrangement joins TRBV6-4 to TRBJ1-2; D not certain. This CDR3 spans 15 amino acids. Per germline, CDR1 MRHNA and CDR2 SNTAGT. Deletions cut 6 bases from V and 1 base from J, with 15 bases between. CDR3 coding DNA: TGTGCCAGCAGCCTTGAAAGCCACCTTAACTATGGCTACACCTTC. It yields the protein CASSLESHLNYGYTF.

The rearrangement links TRBV18 to TRBJ2-1; 7 bases map to TRBD1. The CDR3 is 15 amino acids. V lost 2 bases and J lost 3; bases outside the gene matches: 4. Germline values: CDR1 KGHSH, CDR2 LQKENI. CDR3 protein: CASSPLGDSYNEQFF. Written as DNA, the CDR3 is TGTGCCAGCTCACCATTAGGGGACAGCTACAATGAGCAGTTCTTC. The complete variable domain, with remaining parts taken from reference TRBV18 and TRBJ2-1, reads NAGVMQNPRHLVRRRGQEARLRCSPMKGHSHVYWYRQLPEEGLKFMVYLQKENIIDESGMPKERFSAEFPKEGPSILRIQQVVRGDSAAYFCASSPLGDSYNEQFFGPGTRLTVL.

Comments on this clone: The same CDR3 arises from other DNA sequences in this sample as well. This chain connects TRBV7-9 to TRBJ2-3; D is unresolved. The germline CDR1 and CDR2 sequences are SEHNR and FQNEAQ (reference sequence). The V and J ends lost 3 bases and 4 bases respectively, with 11 bases between them. The CDR3 runs 14 residues. The CDR3 here is CASSLAGRADTQYF. The CDR3 DNA reads as TGTGCCAGCAGCTTGGCAGGACGAGCAGATACGCAGTATTTT.

This clone was counted a few times. The chain employs TRBV19 and TRBJ2-3, with TRBD2 matching over 8 bases. This CDR3 contains 14 residues. Germline CDR1 is LNHDA and CDR2 is SQIVND (reference sequence). Trimming removed 7 bases from V and 5 bases from J; junction bases left unmatched: 8. This chain's CDR3 is CASTLAGSGDTQYF. The DNA for the CDR3 is TGTGCCAGTACCTTAGCGGGAAGTGGAGATACGCAGTATTTT.

This chain links TRBV6-1 with TRBJ2-3; TRBD2 might be the D (6 bases). From germline, CDR1 is MNHNS and CDR2 SASEGT. Trimming left V 4 bases short and J 5 bases short, with 13 bases between. The CDR3 loop spans 14 amino acids. CDR3 loop: CASSVEGFQDTQYF. The CDR3 bases are TGTGCCAGCAGTGTGGAGGGGTTTCAAGATACGCAGTATTTT.

J is TRBJ2-2 and V is TRBV9; no clear D. This CDR3 is 12 amino acids long. The germline V gene encodes CDR1 SGDLS and CDR2 YYNGEE. V was clipped by 5 bases and J by 1 base, with 3 bases between them. This chain's CDR3 is CASRKNTGELFF. The CDR3 DNA reads TGTGCCAGCAGAAAGAACACCGGGGAGCTGTTTTTT.

This chain joins TRBV18 and TRBJ1-1; weak D call: TRBD1 (6 bases). The CDR3 is made up of 14 amino acids. The V gene's germline CDR1 is KGHSH and CDR2 LQKENI. V gave up 9 bases and J gave up 5 bases, with 19 bases separating them. The CDR3 protein is CASLSGARGTEAFF. The CDR3 DNA sequence: TGTGCCAGTCTCTCGGGGGCGCGAGGGACTGAAGCTTTCTTT.

The chain recombines TRBV14 with TRBJ2-7, with a weak D call TRBD1 (5 bases). Germline CDR1 reads SGHDN; CDR2 reads FVKESK. Trimming took 2 bases from V and 3 from J, leaving 11 bases between them. There are 14 residues in the CDR3. Here the CDR3 reads CASSQLTEDYEQYF. CDR3 nucleotide sequence: TGTGCCAGCAGCCAATTGACAGAAGACTACGAGCAGTACTTC.

This clone has more than one count but fewer than ten. Other DNA sequences in the sample encode the same CDR3. The chain uses TRBV14 and TRBJ1-1; a possible D gene is TRBD1 (6 bases). V shed 5 bases and J shed 2 bases, with 9 bases lying between them. This CDR3 comprises 13 residues. Germline V gene lookup returns CDR1 SGHDN and CDR2 FVKESK. CDR3 sequence: CASSTGLNTEAFF. CDR3 nucleotides: TGTGCCAGCAGCACAGGGCTCAACACTGAAGCTTTCTTT.

Only a few counts were recorded for this clone. The chain combines TRBV2 with TRBJ1-5; 10 bases match TRBD1. The CDR3 extends over 15 amino acids. Germline V gene data show CDR1 as SNHLY and CDR2 as FYNNEI. The trim removed 7 bases at V and 7 bases at J, leaving 10 bases unmatched. CDR3 DNA: TGTGCCAGCACTGGACCGGGACAGGGGCACCAGCCCCAGCATTTT. Translated: CASTGPGQGHQPQHF. The variable domain in full, with the rest retrieved from reference TRBV2 and TRBJ1-5, is EPEVTQTPSHQVTQMGQEVILRCVPISNHLYFYWYRQILGQKVEFLVSFYNNEISEKSEIFDDQFSVERPDGSNFTLKIRSTKLEDSAMYFCASTGPGQGHQPQHFGDGTRLSIL.

This clone was recorded only once. This sequence joins TRBV2 and TRBJ1-1, with D maybe TRBD1 (5 bases). There are 13 residues in the CDR3. The V end lost 2 bases, the J end lost 3 bases, and 7 bases lay between the germline ends. Germline loops: CDR1 SNHLY, CDR2 FYNNEI. Here the CDR3 DNA reads TGTGCCAGCAGTGAATACAGGCACACTGAAGCTTTCTTT. The encoded protein is CASSEYRHTEAFF.

V is TRBV7-2 and J is TRBJ2-5; 7 nucleotides match TRBD1. J was trimmed by 3 bases and V by 1 base; bases with no gene match: 5. CDR1 is SGHTA, CDR2 FQGNSA, per germline. This CDR3 is built from 15 residues. CDR3 in DNA: TGTGCCAGCAGCTTAGGCGGACAGGACAAAGAGACCCAGTACTTC. Its protein is CASSLGGQDKETQYF.

This chain joins TRBV6-5 and TRBJ2-5, with D tentatively TRBD1 or TRBD2 (5 bases each). Germline CDR1 reads MNHEY; CDR2 reads SVGAGI. This CDR3 contains 15 residues. Trimming pared 0 bases from V and 5 bases from J, leaving 13 bases between. The CDR3 DNA reads TGTGCCAGCAGTTACTCGGGGGTTTCGGGTGAGACCCAGTACTTC. Its translation: CASSYSGVSGETQYF.

CDR3 region: CARAETENTEAFF. The CDR3 coding sequence is TGTGCCAGAGCCGAAACAGAGAACACTGAAGCTTTCTTT. The chain couples TRBV6-4 to TRBJ1-1; D is uncertain. Per germline, CDR1 MRHNA and CDR2 SNTAGT. The CDR3 spans 13 residues. V was trimmed by 9 bases and J by 1 base, leaving 12 bases between them.

The V and J genes are TRBV28 and TRBJ1-6, with D uncertain. Trimming pared 3 bases from V and 1 base from J, leaving 4 bases between. The CDR3 is 14 residues long. The germline V gene encodes CDR1 MDHEN and CDR2 SYDVKM. In nucleotides, the CDR3 is TGTGCCAGCAGTTTCCAGTCCTATAATTCACCCCTCCACTTT. This sequence encodes CASSFQSYNSPLHF.

This clone was found a few times. This rearrangement joins TRBV10-3 to TRBJ2-1, with D possibly TRBD1 on 5 matching bases. The CDR3 consists of 13 residues. V was cut by 4 bases and J by 9 bases, with 13 bases left in between. Germline V gene lookup returns CDR1 ENHRY and CDR2 SYGVKD. CDR3 nucleotide sequence: TGTGCCATCAGTGGACAGCAACTGGGTGAGCAGTTCTTC. Protein: CAISGQQLGEQFF.